This T cell receptor beta chain was recorded in a study of CD8+CD57+ T cells in acquired aplastic anemia. Study as a whole: When averaged, DNA from sorted CD4+ and CD8+ cells came to around 3.1 ug. CD4+ reads averaged about 10.8 million in healthy donors.

In its sample, this clonotype was seen a few times. A single base separates this from a much larger clone, so it may be a read error. Germline-derived CDR1 and CDR2 are ENHRY and SYGVKD. The CDR3 consists of 16 residues. Profiles of TCR beta VDJ and CDR3 were generated from a genomic DNA template. TCRdb itself ran the reads through MiXCR, one entry per CDR3 protein. The table has about 220,000 distinct CDR3 sequences, roughly 33% seen once. V is TRBV10-3 and J is TRBJ1-4; 8 positions agree with TRBD1. The sample consisted of sorted CD4+, CD8+, or CD8+CD57+ T cells (not recorded which) from PBMCs. This sequence originates from a human donor in good health, serving as a control. The CDR3 region is CAIGDSTGATNEKLFF. CDR3 DNA: TGTGCCATCGGTGATTCGACAGGGGCGACTAATGAAAAACTGTTTTTT.